The 17 T cell receptor beta chains below all came from one sample that was sequenced in a study of blood T cell repertoires in COVID-19. Only in-frame clones appear in the TCRdb table, and some are missing; sequencing was by immunoSEQ multiplex PCR. The sample consists of 150,000 to 160,000 clones, 65% to 90% of them appearing once. What was sequenced was peripheral blood. The source of these receptors is a woman aged 60-75 years with COVID-19, enrolled during active disease.

This clone was picked up one time. The rearrangement links TRBV15 to TRBJ2-3; tentatively, D is TRBD2 (7 bases). The CDR3 extends over 13 amino acids. Trimming took off 6 bases at V and 2 bases at J, with 9 bases between the two ends. CDR1 and CDR2 from the germline V gene are LNHNV and YYDKDF (reference sequence). CDR3 protein: CATRGGPTDTQYF. The CDR3 bases are TGTGCCACCAGGGGGGGGCCCACAGATACGCAGTATTTT. Full variable domain (rest looked up from reference TRBV15 and TRBJ2-3): DAMVIQNPRYQVTQFGKPVTLSCSQTLNHNVMYWYQQKSSQAPKLLFHYYDKDFNNEADTPDNFQSRRPNTSFCFLDIRSPGLGDTAMYLCATRGGPTDTQYFGPGTRLTVL.

This clone turned up a few times. The rearrangement uses TRBV25-1 and TRBJ1-3, with 7 bases fitting TRBD1. The CDR3 covers 18 residues. Looked up from germline, CDR1 is MGHDK and CDR2 is SYGVNS. Losses at the gene ends were 0 bases for V and 0 bases for J; bases not matched to a gene: 8. The CDR3 loop is CASSEYRSRGFSGNTIYF. The CDR3 nucleotides are TGTGCCAGCAGTGAATATAGGTCCAGGGGGTTCTCTGGAAACACCATATATTTT.

CDR3 coding DNA: TGTGCCAGCAGTCAATTCGGATCGGGCACTGAAGCTTTCTTT. Encoded protein: CASSQFGSGTEAFF. The chain couples TRBV2 to TRBJ1-1; D is unresolved. The V and J ends lost 5 bases and 4 bases respectively, with 14 bases between them. CDR3 length: 14 residues. Germline CDR1 and CDR2: SNHLY and FYNNEI.

The table lists this clone with a few counts. The DNA for the CDR3 is TGTGCCAGCAAACTAACCGATAATTCACCCCTCCACTTT. It translates to CASKLTDNSPLHF. The chain carries TRBV27 and TRBJ1-6; no clear D. Trimming left V 7 bases short and J 5 bases short, with 9 bases between. The CDR3 runs 13 residues. Looked up from germline, CDR1 is MNHEY and CDR2 is SMNVEV (reference sequence).

V is TRBV6-1 and J is TRBJ1-6; TRBD1 aligns across 8 bases. Germline CDR1 MNHNS, CDR2 SASEGT. Trimming removed 1 base from V and 7 bases from J; junction bases left unmatched: 3. The CDR3 length is 15 residues. CDR3 DNA: TGTGCCAGCAGTGAAGGGACAGGGAGGAATTCACCCCTCCACTTT. Translating it yields CASSEGTGRNSPLHF.

This clone appeared once. The chain employs TRBV18 and TRBJ1-4; 7 positions agree with TRBD1. V was clipped by 3 bases and J by 7 bases; unmatched bases: 5. Germline CDR1 is KGHSH and CDR2 is LQKENI. The CDR3 consists of 14 residues. The CDR3 loop reads CASSPFSGGEKLFF. The CDR3 DNA sequence: TGTGCCAGCTCACCCTTCTCAGGGGGTGAAAAACTGTTTTTT.

V gene TRBV3-1 (or the pseudogene TRBV3-2) combines with J gene TRBJ2-7; 8 bases align to TRBD1. V trimming: 5 bases; J trimming: 1 base; junction bases outside the gene matches: 4. CDR3 size: 14 residues. The germline V gene encodes CDR1 LGHDT and CDR2 YNNKEL (reference sequence). In DNA form, the CDR3 reads TGTGCCAGCAGCAGGCAGGGGGCTTCCTACGAGCAGTACGTC. The encoded protein is CASSRQGASYEQYV.

V and J are TRBV30 and TRBJ1-5, with D uncertain. The CDR3 is made up of 12 amino acids. Germline V gene data show CDR1 as GTSNPN and CDR2 as SVGIG (reference sequence). V was shortened by 2 bases and J by 2 bases, with 4 bases between the two germline ends. The CDR3, as DNA: TGTGCCTGGAGTACGGGCAATCAGCCCCAGCATTTT. Translation gives CAWSTGNQPQHF.

DNA of the CDR3: TGCGCCAGCAGCTTGGTGGCGGACCAAGAGACCCAGTACTTC. Its translation: CASSLVADQETQYF. The chain uses TRBV5-1 and TRBJ2-5; no clear D gene. The ends were cut back, 0 bases at V and 0 bases at J, with 6 bases in the middle. This CDR3 comprises 14 residues. Germline CDR1 and CDR2: SGHRS and YFSETQ.

This clone came up once. The rearrangement links TRBV7-9 to TRBJ2-7; 10 bases fit TRBD1. Germline CDR1 and CDR2: SEHNR and FQNEAQ (reference sequence). J gave up 1 base and V 3 bases, and 15 bases lay outside the gene matches. The CDR3 sequence is 19 residues long. The DNA of the CDR3 is TGTGCCAGCAGCTTGGGGAGACAGGGGGCGGGTCCCAGATCCTACGAGCAGTACTTC. Protein: CASSLGRQGAGPRSYEQYF.

The chain is built from TRBV7-6 and TRBJ1-1; 12 bases agree with TRBD1. There are 16 residues in the CDR3. Per the germline V gene, CDR1 is SGHVS and CDR2 is FNYEAQ. V lost 6 bases to trimming and J lost 1 base; unmatched junction nucleotides: 6. In DNA, the CDR3 is TGTGCCAGCAGGCCCCGGGACAGGGGGCCGAACACTGAAGCTTTCTTT. This translates into CASRPRDRGPNTEAFF.

This clone was seen only once. The chain is built from TRBV6-2 or TRBV6-3 and TRBJ1-6, with TRBD1 matching over 8 bases. V shed 7 bases, J shed 7 bases, and the junction held 9 bases outside the gene matches. This CDR3 has 15 amino acids. CDR1 and CDR2 from the germline V gene are MNHEY and SVGEGT. CDR3 bases: TGTGCCAGCACCCCTCGGGGACAGGTCAATTCACCCCTCCACTTT. Residues: CASTPRGQVNSPLHF.

The chain combines TRBV6-5 with TRBJ1-1, with 7 bases fitting TRBD1. Germline V gene data show CDR1 as MNHEY and CDR2 as SVGAGI. This CDR3 contains 15 residues. Trimming cost V 0 bases and J 5 bases; bases outside gene matches: 6. Here the CDR3 reads CASSYSRGGRTEAFF. The CDR3 DNA reads TGTGCCAGCAGTTACTCAAGAGGGGGCAGGACTGAAGCTTTCTTT.

The rearrangement links TRBV7-2 to TRBJ1-6; a weak D match, TRBD1 (5 bases). Trimming took 1 base from V and 4 from J, leaving 8 bases between them. In germline, CDR1 is SGHTA, CDR2 FQGNSA. This CDR3 has 15 residues. The CDR3 DNA reads as TGTGCCAGCAGCTTAGGGGCAGGGTATAATTCACCCCTCCACTTT. This codes for CASSLGAGYNSPLHF.

This clone showed up just a few times. The chain has TRBV5-4 and TRBJ1-6, with TRBD1 identical over 8 bases. This CDR3 is built from 15 residues. Per the germline V gene, CDR1 is SGHNT and CDR2 is YYREEE (reference sequence). J was trimmed by 10 bases and V by 7 bases; bases with no gene match: 13. For the CDR3, the DNA is TGTGCCAGCCATTCCGGACAGGGAGCCCAGTCACCCCTCCACTTT. The encoded protein is CASHSGQGAQSPLHF. Drawing the rest from reference TRBV5-4 and TRBJ1-6, the complete variable domain is ETGVTQSPTHLIKTRGQQVTLRCSSQSGHNTVSWYQQALGQGPQFIFQYYREEENGRGNFPPRFSGLQFPNYSSELNVNALELDDSALYLCASHSGQGAQSPLHFGNGTRLTVT.

This rearrangement joins TRBV7-9 to TRBJ1-6; D gene ambiguous. Germline CDR1 SEHNR, CDR2 FQNEAQ (reference sequence). Trimming left V 5 bases short and J 7 bases short, with 12 bases between. This CDR3 is 14 amino acids long. The CDR3 region is CASSPRTGNSPLHF. DNA of the CDR3: TGTGCCAGCAGCCCCCGGACGGGGAATTCACCCCTCCACTTT.

The chain is built from TRBV2 and TRBJ1-1; tentative D call: TRBD1 (6 bases). CDR1 and CDR2 from the germline V gene are SNHLY and FYNNEI. Deletions cut 6 bases from V and 1 base from J, with 9 bases between. The CDR3 covers 13 residues. CDR3 protein: CASRTGRNTEAFF. In DNA, the CDR3 is TGTGCCAGCAGGACAGGACGGAACACTGAAGCTTTCTTT. Drawing the rest from reference TRBV2 and TRBJ1-1, the complete variable domain is EPEVTQTPSHQVTQMGQEVILRCVPISNHLYFYWYRQILGQKVEFLVSFYNNEISEKSEIFDDQFSVERPDGSNFTLKIRSTKLEDSAMYFCASRTGRNTEAFFGQGTRLTVV.